This T cell receptor beta chain was observed in a study of cytomegalovirus exposure and HLA in healthy donors. About the research overall: In a later analysis, it was reported that the approximately 110 validation repertoires had been produced on the same platform as the 550 to 700 repertoires belonging to the first cohort. Study outcomes and limitations: A few CMV-associated chains proved CMV antigen-specific in vitro. Cytomegalovirus-associated TCR beta chains were listed, numbering 150 to 200.

A word on this clone: Its antigen is not known.

Only in-frame clones appear in the TCRdb table, and some are missing; sequencing was by immunoSEQ multiplex PCR. The sample has roughly 120,000 clones; roughly 88% are singletons. Per the germline V gene, CDR1 is GTSNPN and CDR2 is SVGIG (reference sequence). CDR3 size: 13 residues. V shed 5 bases and J 7 bases; nucleotides not matched to a gene: 8. It was the roughly 120-subject validation cohort, separate from the approximately 670-subject first cohort, to which the donors belonged. The sample was PBMCs. The rearrangement joins TRBV30 to TRBJ1-2, with 9 positions matching TRBD1. This clonotype was sampled from a man aged 18-30 years in good health and CMV-seronegative. CDR3: CAWRQGGSSGYTF. The CDR3 DNA is TGTGCCTGGCGACAGGGGGGGTCGAGTGGCTACACCTTC.